The entry below describes one T cell receptor (beta chain). Its antigen remains unknown. The germline gives CDR1 SGHAT, CDR2 FQNNGV. The J segment lost 1 base and the V segment lost 1 base, leaving 2 bases of the junction unmatched. CDR3 length equals 15 residues. The PCR was carried out with 60 Vbeta primers and 13 Jbeta primers. The table came from immunoSEQ multiplex PCR; TCRdb's copy has only in-frame clones and leaves some out. Here the sample table reports tens of thousands of clones. This entry belongs to a study of cytomegalovirus exposure and HLA in healthy donors. Study conclusions and caveats: Per a later analysis, roughly 17,000 TCR beta sequences showed association with HLA alleles at 0.05 false discovery rate. CMV serostatus alone was available as immune exposure information.

This receptor was identified in a man between 18 and 35 years old in good health and CMV-seropositive. This chain connects TRBV11-2 to TRBJ2-7; TRBD1 matches 9 bases. Sequenced input: PBMCs. The DNA for the CDR3 is TGTGCCAGCAGCTTAGGACAGGGGGTGTCCTACGAGCAGTACTTC. Translation: CASSLGQGVSYEQYF. The complete variable domain, with remaining parts taken from reference TRBV11-2 and TRBJ2-7, reads EAGVAQSPRYKIIEKRQSVAFWCNPISGHATLYWYQQILGQGPKLLIQFQNNGVVDDSQLPKDRFSAERLKGVDSTLKIQPAKLEDSAVYLCASSLGQGVSYEQYFGPGTRLTVT.